This T cell receptor (beta chain) comes out of a study of blood T cell repertoires in COVID-19. The CDR3 extends over 14 amino acids. The V end lost 5 bases, the J end lost 1 base, and 10 bases lay between the germline ends. Germline-derived CDR1 and CDR2 are SGHRS and YFSETQ. Only in-frame clones appear in the TCRdb table, and some are missing; sequencing was by immunoSEQ multiplex PCR. This repertoire shows approximately 300,000 clones, 80% to 95% found once; its top ten account for about 6.8%. This clone was counted a single time. The source material was peripheral blood. The rearrangement uses TRBV5-1 and TRBJ1-3; D not resolved. The receptor was isolated from a woman aged 25 to 39 with COVID-19, enrolled during active disease. CDR3 DNA: TGCGCCAGCAGGGTCGACATGTCTGGAAACACCATATATTTT. Protein product: CASRVDMSGNTIYF.